This T cell receptor beta chain is from a study of early T cells in non-severe SARS-CoV-2 infection. This clonotype has at least ten counts. TCRdb ran MiXCR on the 5' RACE reads and lists one entry per CDR3 protein. In the table there are some 41,000 distinct CDR3 sequences, under 6.5% of which are singletons. The receptor was isolated from an adult who was a healthcare worker with PCR-confirmed SARS-CoV-2 infection or an uninfected control (not recorded which). What was sequenced was whole blood.

The CDR3 is CSAVGLPGGELFF. The CDR3 nucleotides are TGCAGTGCTGTTGGACTGCCAGGCGGGGAGCTGTTTTTT. This chain links TRBV20-1 with TRBJ2-2, with D perhaps matching TRBD2 (5 bases). In germline, CDR1 is DFQATT, CDR2 SNEGSKA (reference sequence). Trimming removed 5 bases at V and 7 bases at J, with 14 bases between. The CDR3 has 13 residues.